The T cell receptor beta chain under discussion was sequenced for a study of cytomegalovirus exposure and HLA in healthy donors. Study observations and caveats: The authors considered a cluster of highly shared sequence variants likely to be a sequencing artifact. Reports described diagnosis of cytomegalovirus status by the classifier as highly specific and sensitive. A link between a missense DCLRE1C variant and TCR beta V- and J-gene trimming emerged from a later analysis. The investigators catalogued 180 or so TCR beta chains as cytomegalovirus-associated.

The CDR3 runs 14 residues. Trimming took 0 bases from V and 11 from J; bases not matched to a gene: 10. Germline assignment: CDR1 SGDLS and CDR2 YYNGEE. With respect to this clone: Its antigen is not known.

PCR used 60 Vbeta primers and 13 Jbeta primers. The table came from immunoSEQ multiplex PCR; TCRdb's copy has only in-frame clones and leaves some out. Of about 83,000 clones listed, 81% are singletons. The sequenced sample was PBMCs. The clonotype comes from a woman in her 30s in good health and CMV-seronegative. The rearrangement joins TRBV9 to TRBJ2-5, with 7 bases aligning to TRBD2. CDR3 nucleotide sequence: TGTGCCAGCAGCGTAGCAGGGAGGGGCGGGGAGCAGTACTTC. This sequence encodes CASSVAGRGGEQYF.